Listed here are 9 T cell receptor beta chains from one sample, sequenced in a study of monozygotic twins with inflammatory bowel disease. TCRdb re-called the 5' RACE reads and catalogs CDR3 proteins one per entry, DNA excluded. In all, the sample yields approximately 200,000 distinct CDR3 sequences. The sequenced sample consisted of blood. The receptors were gathered from a human donor with ulcerative colitis or Crohn's disease, or a healthy co-twin of an affected twin (not recorded which).

The rearrangement uses TRBV5-6 and TRBJ1-4. Germline CDR1 and CDR2: SGHDT and YYEEEE. There are 15 residues in the CDR3. The CDR3 is CASSLDGGPNEKLFF. The whole variable domain, filled in from reference TRBV5-6 and TRBJ1-4, reads DAGVTQSPTHLIKTRGQQVTLRCSPKSGHDTVSWYQQALGQGPQFIFQYYEEEERQRGNFPDRFSGHQFPNYSSELNVNALLLGDSALYLCASSLDGGPNEKLFFGSGTQLSVL.

The chain joins TRBV20-1 to TRBJ2-5; no DNA is available, so the TRBD1 call from TCRdb remains unchecked. In germline, CDR1 is DFQATT, CDR2 SNEGSKA (reference sequence). The CDR3 is 11 residues long. The CDR3 spells CSDPGEETQYF.

The rearrangement joins TRBV5-4 to TRBJ2-1; TCRdb reports TRBD2, a call that lacks DNA to check it against. Germline lookup yields CDR1 SGHNT and CDR2 YYREEE (reference sequence). CDR3 length equals 15 residues. The CDR3 sequence: CASSPPAGGPNEQFF. Filled out from reference TRBV5-4 and TRBJ2-1, the complete variable domain reads ETGVTQSPTHLIKTRGQQVTLRCSSQSGHNTVSWYQQALGQGPQFIFQYYREEENGRGNFPPRFSGLQFPNYSSELNVNALELDDSALYLCASSPPAGGPNEQFFGPGTRLTVL.

The V and J genes are TRBV20-1 and TRBJ1-5. The CDR3 is made up of 14 amino acids. Germline CDR1 and CDR2: DFQATT and SNEGSKA (reference sequence). CDR3 loop: CSATRTEFNQPQHF.

The chain recombines TRBV20-1 with TRBJ2-5; checking the TCRdb D call of TRBD2 is not possible without DNA. CDR3 length equals 16 residues. Germline values: CDR1 DFQATT, CDR2 SNEGSKA (reference sequence). CDR3 in amino acids: CSATSLAGGRRETQYF.

The CDR3 sequence: CSARKVGGGEQFF. This rearrangement joins TRBV29-1 to TRBJ2-1; TCRdb proposes TRBD2, but this gene call is untestable without DNA. Germline CDR1 SQVTM, CDR2 ANQGSEA. The length of the CDR3 is 13 residues.

The chain combines TRBV20-1 with TRBJ1-1; TCRdb returns TRBD1, unconfirmable since there is no DNA. The germline gives CDR1 DFQATT, CDR2 SNEGSKA (reference sequence). CDR3 length: 14 residues. The CDR3 is CSARGGGAGTEAFF.

The rearrangement uses TRBV12-3 or TRBV12-4 and TRBJ1-4; lacking DNA, the TRBD1 call made by TCRdb goes unchecked. This CDR3 has 14 amino acids. The CDR3 protein is CASTLRGGDEKLFF.

The chain recombines TRBV18 with TRBJ1-1. CDR1 is KGHSH and CDR2 is LQKENI in the germline V gene. This CDR3 is built from 13 residues. This CDR3 reads CASSPDINTEAFF.